The clone carrying this T cell receptor beta chain occurred a few times. The antigen is undetermined. These data come from a study of cytomegalovirus exposure and HLA in healthy donors. Study-level background: Early release data held 85 million or so unique TCRs from HLA-typed donors. Broader study findings: Previous analysis showed most TCR beta V segments were productive about 90% or about 30% of the time. There were reportedly fewer N-insertions in an Asian-associated ancestry cluster than the approximately 600-donor mean, in a later analysis.

With 60 Vbeta and 13 Jbeta primers, the PCR was carried out. TCRdb's copy holds only in-frame clones and misses some; the assay was immunoSEQ multiplex PCR. The sample lists fewer than 200,000 clones, roughly a tenth occurring once. The V and J ends lost 8 bases and 5 bases respectively, with 15 bases between them. CDR1 is MNHEY, CDR2 SMNVEV, per germline (reference sequence). The length of the CDR3 is 13 residues. The sequenced sample was PBMCs. The J gene is TRBJ2-5, the V gene TRBV27, with D maybe TRBD2 (5 bases). The clonotype originates from a woman in her twenties or thirties in good health and CMV-seropositive. In DNA form, the CDR3 reads TGTGCCAGCTCCGACCGGCGGAGGGAGACCCAGTACTTC. This encodes CASSDRRRETQYF.